This T cell receptor (beta chain) was recorded in a study of T-cell memory formation after mild COVID-19. TCR alpha and TCR beta cDNA libraries with sample barcodes and UMIs came from 5'RACE using constant-segment primers. One entry per CDR3 protein, called by TCRdb with MiXCR from the 5' RACE reads. The sample carries around 260,000 distinct CDR3 sequences, around 15% recorded once. Trimming removed 2 bases from V and 4 bases from J, with 10 bases in between. The V gene's germline CDR1 is SGHRS and CDR2 YFSETQ. This CDR3 is built from 14 residues. The specimen was PBMCs or a T cell subset sorted from them (not recorded which). This chain uses TRBV5-1 with TRBJ1-3; D remains ambiguous. This TCR was recovered from a man aged 18 to 30 who had mild COVID-19 (a few samples of this study predate the infection). Cell type and time point are not known. CDR3 nucleotide sequence: TGCGCCAGCAGCTTCGGAACAAGGGGAAACACCATATATTTT. Its protein product is CASSFGTRGNTIYF.